The T cell receptor (beta chain) under discussion was sequenced for a study of breast tumors, draining lymph nodes, adjacent tissues. Study conclusions and caveats: Data only fit, rather than demonstrated, lymph node origin of most tumor T cells. Data fit most tumor T cells coming from lymph node, expanding in tumor. Luminal-like breast cancer showed significantly higher tumor–nontumor repertoire similarity than basal-like.

Turning to this clonotype: Its antigen is unknown.

Trimming at V came to 2 bases and at J to 12 bases, leaving 14 bases not matched to a gene. Per germline, CDR1 MNHEY and CDR2 SVGAGI. The CDR3 covers 15 residues. TCRdb itself ran the multiplex PCR reads through MiXCR, one entry per CDR3 protein. Altogether 80,000 to 130,000 distinct CDR3 sequences are present, around 20% being singletons, with the ten largest covering less than 1.5%. Breast cancer patients provided tissue from their axillary draining lymph nodes. This receptor was identified in a female donor with breast cancer. Some clones in this sample may be carry-over from other donors' samples. The chain employs TRBV6-5 and TRBJ2-7; 9 positions match TRBD2. Input material: axillary lymph node tissue. Here the CDR3 DNA reads TGTGCCAGCAGTTACCTAGAAGCGGGAGGCTCCGGGCTGTACTTC. Translation: CASSYLEAGGSGLYF.